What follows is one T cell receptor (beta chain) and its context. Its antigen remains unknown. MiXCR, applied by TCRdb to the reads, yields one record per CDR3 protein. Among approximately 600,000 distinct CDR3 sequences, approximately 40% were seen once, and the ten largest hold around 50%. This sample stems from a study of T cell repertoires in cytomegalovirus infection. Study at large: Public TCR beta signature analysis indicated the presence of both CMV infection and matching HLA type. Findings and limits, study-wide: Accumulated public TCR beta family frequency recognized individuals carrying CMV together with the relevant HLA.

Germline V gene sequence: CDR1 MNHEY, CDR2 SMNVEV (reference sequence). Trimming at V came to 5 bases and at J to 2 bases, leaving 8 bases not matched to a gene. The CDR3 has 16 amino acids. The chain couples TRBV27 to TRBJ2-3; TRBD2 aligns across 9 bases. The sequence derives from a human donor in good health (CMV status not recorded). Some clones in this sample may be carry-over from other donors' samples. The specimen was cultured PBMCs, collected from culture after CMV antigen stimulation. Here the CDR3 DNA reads TGTGCCAGCAGTCCCGGACTAGCGCACACCACAGATACGCAGTATTTT. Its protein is CASSPGLAHTTDTQYF.